This T cell receptor beta chain was obtained from a study of T-cell memory formation after mild COVID-19. Findings of the study overall: For contracting clones, CD4+ ones sat mainly in CM and EM, CD8+ in EMRA. Certain responding clones were present in pre-infection memory, suggesting participation of cross-reactive memory.

A single record per CDR3 protein comes from TCRdb applying MiXCR to the 5' RACE reads. The repertoire consists of about 400,000 distinct CDR3 sequences, with approximately 25% occurring once and the leading ten covering around 8.7%. The CDR3 runs to 18 residues. V gave up 2 bases and J gave up 0 bases, with 17 bases separating them. Germline CDR1 and CDR2: SGHKS and YYEKEE (reference sequence). At least ten counts were recorded for this clonotype. The antigen is undetermined. The chain employs TRBV5-5 and TRBJ1-4; D remains unclear. Input material: PBMCs or a T cell subset sorted from them (not recorded which). The TCR originated in an adult woman who had mild COVID-19 (a few samples of this study predate the infection). Cell type and time point are not known. DNA for the CDR3: TGTGCCAGCAGCTTAGGAGGACGAAGGCGAGCAACTAATGAAAAACTGTTTTTT. Amino acid sequence: CASSLGGRRRATNEKLFF.